These 27 T cell receptor beta chains share one sample of origin, sequenced in a study of shared T cell receptors in the human thymus. Profiling relied on immunoSEQ multiplex PCR, and the TCRdb table lists in-frame clones only, not all of them. The data contain hundreds of thousands of clones, roughly 88% of them singletons. The same sample was also used in a study of human thymus T cells.

Sample: thymocytes. These receptors were taken from a girl under three years old with a congenital heart defect.

This clone was detected only once. The rearrangement uses TRBV5-8 and TRBJ2-5, with D tentatively TRBD1 (6 bases). Germline V gives CDR1 SGHTS, CDR2 YDEGEE. Trimming pared 4 bases from V and 5 bases from J, leaving 15 bases between. CDR3 length: 14 residues. The DNA of the CDR3 is TGTGCCAGCAGCCCTGGACAGCAATGGGAGACCCAGTACTTC. This gives the protein CASSPGQQWETQYF.

The chain recombines TRBV7-3 with TRBJ1-2, with a possible D match to TRBD1 (6 bases). The CDR3 has 13 amino acids. CDR1 and CDR2 from the germline V gene are SGHTA and FQGTGA. The V gene lost 4 bases and the J gene lost 6 bases, with 12 bases spanning the gap. The CDR3 coding sequence is TGTGCCAGCAGCTCCACAGGGTCAGATGGCTACACCTTC. It codes for CASSSTGSDGYTF.

The chain combines TRBV15 with TRBJ1-2; 12 nucleotides match TRBD1. The germline V gene has CDR1 LNHNV and CDR2 YYDKDF (reference sequence). The CDR3 consists of 22 residues. Trimming cost V 3 bases and J 6 bases; bases outside gene matches: 26. The CDR3 DNA follows: TGTGCCACCAGCAGTCGCAAAAATGGGGATCCGGGACAGGGGGCTGTCTGTGATGGCTACACCTTC. Amino acid sequence: CATSSRKNGDPGQGAVCDGYTF.

The chain is built from TRBV19 and TRBJ1-5; TRBD1 agrees at 8 bases. With 3 bases clipped from V and 3 bases from J, the junction kept 4 bases outside the gene matches. CDR3 size: 15 residues. The V gene's germline CDR1 is LNHDA and CDR2 SQIVND (reference sequence). Here the CDR3 reads CASSIRDRNNQPQHF. The CDR3 nucleotides read TGTGCCAGTAGTATCCGGGACAGGAACAATCAGCCCCAGCATTTT.

V usage is TRBV27 and J usage is TRBJ1-5; D unresolved. V lost 2 bases and J lost 6, with 8 bases in between. This CDR3 is built from 13 residues. CDR1 and CDR2 from the germline V gene are MNHEY and SMNVEV (reference sequence). The CDR3 reads CASSLRVFQPQHF. The CDR3 DNA reads as TGTGCCAGCAGTTTAAGAGTTTTTCAGCCCCAGCATTTT.

V usage is TRBV5-6 and J usage is TRBJ1-2; no definite D call. Germline V gene data show CDR1 as SGHDT and CDR2 as YYEEEE. The CDR3 is 12 residues long. V was clipped by 2 bases and J by 5 bases, with 7 bases between them. CDR3 DNA sequence: TGTGCCAGCAGCTTTACCCTATATGGCTACACCTTC. Protein product: CASSFTLYGYTF.

The rearrangement joins TRBV6-5 to TRBJ1-2; 7 bases fit TRBD1. This CDR3 has 13 residues. Germline V CDR1 and CDR2: MNHEY, SVGAGI. Losses at the gene ends were 5 bases for V and 3 bases for J; bases not matched to a gene: 3. CDR3 bases: TGTGCCAGCAGTGGGGACAGCTACTATGGCTACACCTTC. It encodes CASSGDSYYGYTF.

The chain has TRBV25-1 and TRBJ1-1, with D perhaps matching TRBD1 (5 bases). Germline assignment: CDR1 MGHDK and CDR2 SYGVNS. The CDR3 has 13 residues. The germline V and J ends were trimmed by 7 bases and 3 bases, with 12 bases remaining between them. The CDR3 sequence: CASTQGLDTEAFF. The DNA for the CDR3 is TGTGCCAGCACTCAGGGCTTGGACACTGAAGCTTTCTTT.

This chain links TRBV18 with TRBJ1-1, with D perhaps matching TRBD1 (6 bases). The CDR3 length is 15 residues. Between the trimmed V and J ends, which lost 3 bases and 0 bases, there was a span of 11 bases. Germline V gene sequence: CDR1 KGHSH, CDR2 LQKENI. DNA of the CDR3: TGTGCCAGCTCACCGGACAGCCACCTGAACACTGAAGCTTTCTTT. It codes for CASSPDSHLNTEAFF. Complete variable domain (other parts from reference TRBV18 and TRBJ1-1): NAGVMQNPRHLVRRRGQEARLRCSPMKGHSHVYWYRQLPEEGLKFMVYLQKENIIDESGMPKERFSAEFPKEGPSILRIQQVVRGDSAAYFCASSPDSHLNTEAFFGQGTRLTVV.

The rearrangement uses TRBV4-1 and TRBJ2-3, with D uncertain. The CDR3 is 13 amino acids. CDR1 and CDR2 from the germline V gene are MGHRA and YSYEKL. The ends were cut back, 4 bases at V and 0 bases at J, with 5 bases in the middle. For the CDR3, the DNA is TGCGCCAGCAGCCTAGTGAGCACAGATACGCAGTATTTT. Residues: CASSLVSTDTQYF.

The chain recombines TRBV4-2 with TRBJ2-2, with D possibly TRBD2 on 5 matching bases. CDR3 length: 14 residues. Trimming took off 0 bases at V and 7 bases at J, with 9 bases between the two ends. CDR1 LGHNA and CDR2 YNFKEQ come from the germline V gene. As DNA, the CDR3 is TGTGCCAGCAGCCAAGATTTCGCGGGCGGGGAGCTGTTTTTT. The encoded protein is CASSQDFAGGELFF.

This chain links TRBV5-1 with TRBJ1-1; perhaps TRBD1 as D (5 bases). CDR1 is SGHRS, CDR2 YFSETQ, per germline. This CDR3 is built from 14 residues. V dropped 2 bases and J dropped 4 bases, with 12 bases sitting between them. CDR3 sequence (DNA): TGCGCCAGCAGCTTTCGACAGCGGGGCACTGAAGCTTTCTTT. It yields the protein CASSFRQRGTEAFF.

The chain has TRBV6-1 and TRBJ1-1, with a possible D match to TRBD1 (5 bases). CDR3 length equals 16 residues. Deletions cut 0 bases from V and 3 bases from J, with 14 bases between. From germline, CDR1 is MNHNS and CDR2 SASEGT. In nucleotides, the CDR3 is TGTGCCAGCAGTGAAGCGGGGGGTACGGGGCACACTGAAGCTTTCTTT. The encoded protein is CASSEAGGTGHTEAFF.

The rearrangement joins TRBV19 to TRBJ2-1; D might be TRBD1 (6 bases). The CDR3 is made up of 14 amino acids. Germline CDR1 and CDR2: LNHDA and SQIVND (reference sequence). V lost 9 bases to trimming and J lost 2 bases, with 14 bases between them. CDR3 sequence reads: CASSFKGAYNEQFF. Here the CDR3 DNA reads TGTGCCAGCTCCTTTAAGGGGGCCTACAATGAGCAGTTCTTC.

For the CDR3, the DNA is TGTGCCAGCAGCCAAGGGGGGGTAATCTACGAGCAGTACTTC. As protein: CASSQGGVIYEQYF. The genes are TRBV14 and TRBJ2-7; D perhaps matches TRBD2 (6 bases). This CDR3 has 14 amino acids. V was pared by 1 base and J by 3 bases, with 10 bases between. Germline assignment: CDR1 SGHDN and CDR2 FVKESK.

The genes are TRBV28 and TRBJ2-3; D is perhaps TRBD2 (7 bases). The germline CDR1 and CDR2 sequences are MDHEN and SYDVKM. This CDR3 comprises 13 residues. The ends were cut back, 6 bases at V and 1 base at J, with 8 bases in the middle. The CDR3 DNA sequence: TGTGCCAGCAGCGGGGGGCGCACAGATACGCAGTATTTT. It specifies CASSGGRTDTQYF.

CDR3 in amino acids: CASSGEGDRQGEENYGYTF. The DNA of the CDR3 is TGTGCCAGCAGCGGAGAGGGGGATCGACAGGGGGAGGAAAACTATGGCTACACCTTC. The chain employs TRBV9 and TRBJ1-2; TRBD1 matches 9 bases. The germline gives CDR1 SGDLS, CDR2 YYNGEE. The J segment lost 2 bases and the V segment lost 3 bases, leaving 17 bases of the junction unmatched. The CDR3 loop spans 19 amino acids.

V and J are TRBV9 and TRBJ1-2; 7 nucleotides agree with TRBD1. Looked up from germline, CDR1 is SGDLS and CDR2 is YYNGEE. After removal of 1 base from V and 1 base from J, the junction contained 13 bases not matched to a gene. The CDR3 is made up of 18 amino acids. The CDR3 region has the DNA TGTGCCAGCAGCGTACACTCCCTTCGGGACAGCTATAACTATGGCTACACCTTC. Residues: CASSVHSLRDSYNYGYTF.

This rearrangement joins TRBV13 to TRBJ1-2; 7 bases are shared with TRBD1. CDR1 PRHDT and CDR2 FYEKMQ come from the germline V gene (reference sequence). With 6 bases clipped from V and 4 bases from J, the junction kept 11 bases outside the gene matches. The CDR3 extends over 15 amino acids. The CDR3 DNA sequence: TGTGCCAGCAGGCCTGGACCGGGACAGTCCTATGGCTACACCTTC. The encoded protein is CASRPGPGQSYGYTF.

V and J are TRBV7-2 and TRBJ1-2, with 12 nucleotides matching TRBD1. CDR1 SGHTA and CDR2 FQGNSA come from the germline V gene. V shed 5 bases and J 4 bases; nucleotides not matched to a gene: 17. The CDR3 runs 19 residues. The CDR3, as DNA: TGTGCCAGCAGCGGCCGCCGGGACAGGGGGCGATCGTTTGGCTATGGCTACACCTTC. This sequence encodes CASSGRRDRGRSFGYGYTF.

V and J are TRBV2 and TRBJ1-5; a weak D match, TRBD1 (6 bases). Germline loops: CDR1 SNHLY, CDR2 FYNNEI. V was trimmed by 7 bases and J by 4 bases, leaving 17 bases between them. The CDR3 consists of 15 residues. The DNA of the CDR3 is TGTGCCAGCACCTTAGGGACACTCCCGAATCAGCCCCAGCATTTT. It specifies CASTLGTLPNQPQHF. The whole variable domain, filled in from reference TRBV2 and TRBJ1-5, reads EPEVTQTPSHQVTQMGQEVILRCVPISNHLYFYWYRQILGQKVEFLVSFYNNEISEKSEIFDDQFSVERPDGSNFTLKIRSTKLEDSAMYFCASTLGTLPNQPQHFGDGTRLSIL.

The rearrangement links TRBV20-1 to TRBJ2-1, with TRBD1 matching 10 bases. Germline V CDR1 and CDR2: DFQATT, SNEGSKA (reference sequence). The CDR3 runs to 11 residues. CDR3 in amino acids: CSGTGVNEQFF. CDR3 nucleotides: TGCAGCGGGACAGGGGTCAATGAGCAGTTCTTC.

The chain links TRBV10-3 to TRBJ1-5; D is unresolved. The CDR3 consists of 12 residues. CDR1 ENHRY and CDR2 SYGVKD come from the germline V gene. This chain's CDR3 is CAVGGSDQPQHF. CDR3 coding DNA: TGTGCGGTTGGAGGGTCTGATCAGCCCCAGCATTTT.

With regard to this clone: Other DNA sequences in this sample translate to the same CDR3. The chain uses TRBV28 and TRBJ2-7; the D is unclear. V gave up 2 bases and J gave up 6 bases, with 14 bases separating them. Germline V gene lookup returns CDR1 MDHEN and CDR2 SYDVKM. CDR3 length: 14 residues. The CDR3, as DNA: TGTGCCAGCAGTTTAAACAACCTGTACGTCGAGCAGTACTTC. Translation gives CASSLNNLYVEQYF.

The rearrangement uses TRBV28 and TRBJ1-5; TRBD1 matches 11 bases. J lost 2 bases, V lost 3 bases, and 12 bases had no gene match. This CDR3 is 19 amino acids long. Germline CDR1 MDHEN, CDR2 SYDVKM. CDR3 loop: CASSFKWTGGAGGNQPQHF. CDR3 in DNA: TGTGCCAGCAGTTTCAAATGGACAGGGGGCGCAGGGGGCAATCAGCCCCAGCATTTT. The complete variable domain, with remaining parts taken from reference TRBV28 and TRBJ1-5, reads DVKVTQSSRYLVKRTGEKVFLECVQDMDHENMFWYRQDPGLGLRLIYFSYDVKMKEKGDIPEGYSVSREKKERFSLILESASTNQTSMYLCASSFKWTGGAGGNQPQHFGDGTRLSIL.

V gene TRBV25-1 combines with J gene TRBJ2-7; D is unresolved. V was cut by 4 bases and J by 4 bases, with 14 bases left in between. Germline V CDR1 and CDR2: MGHDK, SYGVNS. CDR3 size: 14 residues. The CDR3 is CASSVNSPGYEQYF. Written as DNA, the CDR3 is TGTGCCAGCAGTGTAAACAGCCCCGGTTACGAGCAGTACTTC.

This clone came up a few times. The J gene is TRBJ1-2, the V gene TRBV7-2, with TRBD1 matching over 10 bases. Germline CDR1 SGHTA, CDR2 FQGNSA. Trimming cost V 5 bases and J 5 bases; bases outside gene matches: 8. The CDR3 length is 15 residues. The CDR3 is CASSARQGAWYGYTF. The CDR3 region has the DNA TGTGCCAGCAGCGCTAGACAGGGGGCTTGGTATGGCTACACCTTC.